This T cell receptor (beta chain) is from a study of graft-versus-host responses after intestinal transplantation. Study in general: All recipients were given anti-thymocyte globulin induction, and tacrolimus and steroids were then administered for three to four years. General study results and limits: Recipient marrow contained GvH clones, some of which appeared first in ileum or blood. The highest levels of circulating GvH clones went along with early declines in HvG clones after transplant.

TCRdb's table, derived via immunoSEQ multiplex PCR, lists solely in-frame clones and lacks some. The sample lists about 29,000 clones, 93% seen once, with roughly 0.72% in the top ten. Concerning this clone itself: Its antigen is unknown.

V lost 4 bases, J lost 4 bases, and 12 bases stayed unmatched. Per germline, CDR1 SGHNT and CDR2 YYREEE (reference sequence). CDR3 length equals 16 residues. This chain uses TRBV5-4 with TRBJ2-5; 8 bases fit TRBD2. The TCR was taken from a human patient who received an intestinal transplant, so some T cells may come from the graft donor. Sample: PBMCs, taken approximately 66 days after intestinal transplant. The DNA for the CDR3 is TGTGCCAGCAGCCCGGTTGTGGGACTAGGTCTAGAGACCCAGTACTTC. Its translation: CASSPVVGLGLETQYF.